These 8 T cell receptor beta chains were sequenced from one sample in a study of response to subunit inactivated influenza vaccine. TCRdb processed the RT-PCR reads anew with MiXCR; each CDR3 protein has one entry. This table has 500,000 or so distinct CDR3 sequences, approximately 10% appearing once. The input for sequencing was PBMCs from blood, taken roughly 46 days after vaccination. All receptors come from a man between 50 and 59 years old who received an inactivated influenza vaccine.

This clonotype was counted only a few times. The genes are TRBV25-1 and TRBJ1-2; D gene unclear. CDR1 is MGHDK and CDR2 is SYGVNS in the germline V gene. CDR3 length: 20 amino acids. With 0 bases removed from V and 6 bases from J, the gap between germline ends came to 29 bases. The CDR3 region has the DNA TGTGCCAGCAGTGAATACGGCTCTGGGCGAAAGAAGGCCAACCGTGATGGCTACACCTTC. Encoded protein: CASSEYGSGRKKANRDGYTF.

This clonotype came up many times. J is TRBJ1-1 and V is TRBV10-3, with 8 bases aligning to TRBD1. CDR3 size: 13 residues. Trimming at V came to 3 bases and at J to 4 bases, leaving 1 base not matched to a gene. Germline lookup yields CDR1 ENHRY and CDR2 SYGVKD. CDR3 in DNA: TGTGCCATCAGTGATCAGGGGGCCACTGAAGCTTTCTTT. The encoded protein is CAISDQGATEAFF.

This clonotype has ten or more counts. The V gene is TRBV15, the J gene TRBJ2-5; unclear D gene. V was shortened by 0 bases and J by 1 base, with 9 bases between the two germline ends. This CDR3 contains 15 residues. Germline lookup yields CDR1 LNHNV and CDR2 YYDKDF (reference sequence). CDR3 sequence reads: CATSRDRAAQETQYF. Written as DNA, the CDR3 is TGTGCCACCAGCAGAGATAGGGCGGCCCAAGAGACCCAGTACTTC.

The chain carries TRBV6-2 or TRBV6-3 and TRBJ2-7; 8 nucleotides match TRBD1. The V gene end was trimmed by 6 bases and the J gene end by 4 bases; junction bases not matched to a gene: 11. This CDR3 has 15 amino acids. The V gene's germline CDR1 is MNHEY and CDR2 SVGEGT. CDR3 protein: CASSLGSGGSYEQYF. CDR3 nucleotides: TGTGCCAGCAGCCTCGGGTCAGGGGGCTCATACGAGCAGTACTTC.

This clonotype was seen only a few times. The chain links TRBV24-1 to TRBJ2-3, with 11 positions matching TRBD2. The J segment lost 3 bases and the V segment lost 3 bases, leaving 4 bases of the junction unmatched. In germline, CDR1 is KGHDR, CDR2 SFDVKD. This CDR3 is 16 amino acids long. The CDR3 DNA sequence: TGTGCCACCAGTGATGAACTAGCGGGGGTGACAGATACGCAGTATTTT. It translates to CATSDELAGVTDTQYF.

The rearrangement links TRBV11-2 to TRBJ2-7, with 10 bases identical to TRBD2. The CDR3 extends over 16 amino acids. Germline V gene lookup returns CDR1 SGHAT and CDR2 FQNNGV. Germline trimming cut 5 bases from V and 3 bases from J; bases unmatched to any gene: 10. In DNA form, the CDR3 reads TGTGCCAGCAGCACCCTAGCGGGGGTTTCAAGCTACGAGCAGTACTTC. Protein product: CASSTLAGVSSYEQYF. Together with reference TRBV11-2 and TRBJ2-7, the CDR3 gives the full variable domain: EAGVAQSPRYKIIEKRQSVAFWCNPISGHATLYWYQQILGQGPKLLIQFQNNGVVDDSQLPKDRFSAERLKGVDSTLKIQPAKLEDSAVYLCASSTLAGVSSYEQYFGPGTRLTVT.

CDR3 loop: CASMGPGVEAFF. The CDR3, as DNA: TGCGCCAGTATGGGGCCGGGGGTTGAAGCTTTCTTT. V is TRBV10-2 and J is TRBJ1-1; perhaps TRBD1 as D (5 bases). V lost 9 bases to trimming and J lost 7 bases, with 15 bases between them. The germline V gene encodes CDR1 WSHSY and CDR2 SAAADI. CDR3 length equals 12 residues.

The chain couples TRBV19 to TRBJ2-7; a weak D match, TRBD1 (5 bases). The CDR3 is 13 amino acids. V was shortened by 7 bases and J by 2 bases, with 12 bases between the two germline ends. Germline V gives CDR1 LNHDA, CDR2 SQIVND (reference sequence). The CDR3 here is CASTPTVTYEQYF. CDR3 DNA: TGTGCCAGTACCCCGACAGTTACCTACGAGCAGTACTTC. The full variable domain, rest sourced from reference TRBV19 and TRBJ2-7, is DGGITQSPKYLFRKEGQNVTLSCEQNLNHDAMYWYRQDPGQGLRLIYYSQIVNDFQKGDIAEGYSVSREKKESFPLTVTSAQKNPTAFYLCASTPTVTYEQYFGPGTRLTVT.